Sequencing of this TCR beta chain was carried out in a study of blood T cell repertoires in COVID-19. TCRdb's table, derived via immunoSEQ multiplex PCR, lists solely in-frame clones and lacks some. This table has over 300,000 clones, around 86% appearing once. Per the germline V gene, CDR1 is SGHTA and CDR2 is FQGNSA. Trimming cost V 0 bases and J 13 bases, with 19 bases left between them. The CDR3 contains 16 residues. What was sequenced was peripheral blood. This rearrangement joins TRBV7-2 to TRBJ1-6, with D unclear. The TCR sequence derives from a woman between 50 and 59 years old with acute or convalescent COVID-19. The chain's CDR3 is CASSLAFVSLRGPLHF. In DNA, the CDR3 is TGTGCCAGCAGCTTAGCTTTCGTCTCACTCAGAGGGCCCCTCCACTTT.